This T cell receptor (beta chain) was captured in a study of metastatic and nonmetastatic thyroid tumors. MiXCR was used by TCRdb to re-call the PCR reads. Among about 13,000 clones listed, around 25% were seen once. Every patient underwent thyroid surgery untreated. V lost 8 bases and J lost 3; bases outside the gene matches: 6. Looked up from germline, CDR1 is KGHDR and CDR2 is SFDVKD. The CDR3 spans 15 residues. The material sequenced was blood. This TCR was recovered from a male donor with papillary thyroid cancer or a benign thyroid nodule (not recorded which). Some clones in this sample may be carry-over from other donors' samples. The J gene is TRBJ2-2, the V gene TRBV24-1; TRBD1 aligns across 9 bases. The chain's CDR3 is CATKARDRDTGELFF. The CDR3 DNA reads as TGTGCCACCAAGGCTAGGGACAGGGACACCGGGGAGCTGTTTTTT.